One and the same sample provided the 4 T cell receptor beta chains below, sequenced in a study of shared clonotypes between healthy human individuals (TCRdb year 2020). Library prep was done by the immunoSEQ multiplex PCR assay. TCRdb took this table from immuneACCESS and kept in-frame rearrangements with V and J called. Such tables lack part of the clones; where checked against another copy, unresolved V genes explain under half of the gap, and the rest is unexplained. This sample is represented by around 480,000 clones; over 60% of them were singletons. In total, the top ten clones hold roughly an eighth of the sample. The sample was PBMCs. These receptors all stem from a woman aged 40 to 49 in good health. Some clones in this sample may be carry-over from other donors' samples.

In its sample, this clone was seen a few times. The CDR3 region has the DNA TGTGCCAGCAGCGCACCGGGACTAGGGGTTGAGCAGTACTTC. It encodes CASSAPGLGVEQYF. This chain links TRBV7-9 with TRBJ2-7; 8 positions agree with TRBD2. CDR1 SEHNR and CDR2 FQNEAQ come from the germline V gene (reference sequence). With 5 bases clipped from V and 7 bases from J, the junction kept 10 bases outside the gene matches. The CDR3 length is 14 residues.

The chain is built from TRBV5-1 and TRBJ2-2, with TRBD1 matching 9 bases. V dropped 3 bases and J dropped 0; count of bases not matched to a gene: 6. The germline V gene has CDR1 SGHRS and CDR2 YFSETQ. The CDR3 totals 17 residues. The CDR3 nucleotides read TGCGCCAGCAGCTCACCCCGACAGGGGGCGAACACCGGGGAGCTGTTTTTT. It yields the protein CASSSPRQGANTGELFF.

The V and J genes are TRBV4-1 and TRBJ1-4; D ambiguous. Germline CDR1 MGHRA, CDR2 YSYEKL. This CDR3 is 13 amino acids long. V gave up 6 bases and J gave up 7 bases, with 12 bases separating them. The DNA of the CDR3 is TGCGCCAGCAGTAGAGCTTCCGGTGAAAAACTGTTTTTT. It codes for CASSRASGEKLFF.

The chain recombines TRBV7-6 with TRBJ2-1; TRBD2 aligns across 14 bases. Looked up from germline, CDR1 is SGHVS and CDR2 is FNYEAQ. V trimming: 4 bases; J trimming: 9 bases; junction bases outside the gene matches: 8. The CDR3 totals 16 residues. In nucleotides, the CDR3 is TGTGCCAGCAGCTCGGGGACTAGCGGGAGAGCTGGTGAGCAGTTCTTC. This encodes CASSSGTSGRAGEQFF.